Following are 18 T cell receptor beta chains from one sample sequenced in a study of blood T cell repertoires in COVID-19. Some clones are missing from TCRdb's copy, which holds only in-frame ones; the method was immunoSEQ multiplex PCR. This table holds more than 85,000 clones, about 75% found once. Sequencing was performed on peripheral blood. The receptors stem from a woman older than 75 with active or convalescent COVID-19.

The chain couples TRBV2 to TRBJ2-7, with D tentatively TRBD2 (6 bases). The V end was cut by 7 bases, the J end by 0 bases, with 7 bases between. Germline values: CDR1 SNHLY, CDR2 FYNNEI. This CDR3 comprises 12 residues. The CDR3 region has the DNA TGTGCCAGCACTAGCGACTCCTACGAGCAGTACTTC. This sequence encodes CASTSDSYEQYF.

The V and J genes are TRBV28 and TRBJ2-3, with 12 bases lining up with TRBD2. This CDR3 comprises 15 residues. Germline lookup yields CDR1 MDHEN and CDR2 SYDVKM. V lost 4 bases to trimming and J lost 7 bases; unmatched junction nucleotides: 6. CDR3 sequence (DNA): TGTGCCAGCAGTTCCGGGACTAGCGGGCCAAATACGCAGTATTTT. Translation: CASSSGTSGPNTQYF.

The genes are TRBV2 and TRBJ2-1; no firm D call. Germline V gene data show CDR1 as SNHLY and CDR2 as FYNNEI. V dropped 7 bases and J dropped 3 bases, with 4 bases sitting between them. This CDR3 comprises 11 residues. For the CDR3, the DNA is TGTGCCAGCATCTTCTACAATGAGCAGTTCTTC. Translated: CASIFYNEQFF.

V is TRBV4-1 and J is TRBJ1-1; possibly TRBD1 for D (6 bases). The CDR3 has 14 amino acids. Trimming left V 7 bases short and J 1 base short, with 13 bases between. Germline assignment: CDR1 MGHRA and CDR2 YSYEKL. The CDR3, as DNA: TGCGCCAGCACCAGGGGAACAGGGAACACTGAAGCTTTCTTT. This translates into CASTRGTGNTEAFF.

This chain connects TRBV7-9 to TRBJ1-1, with 11 nucleotides matching TRBD1. With V trimmed by 4 bases and J by 7 bases, 2 bases remained unmatched. CDR3 size: 13 residues. Germline loops: CDR1 SEHNR, CDR2 FQNEAQ (reference sequence). The DNA for the CDR3 is TGTGCCAGCAGCTGGGGGACAGGGGGTGAAGCTTTCTTT. Translating it yields CASSWGTGGEAFF.

This clone appeared a few times. The chain uses TRBV7-2 and TRBJ1-1; D gene uncertain. The CDR3 loop spans 14 amino acids. Trimming removed 1 base from V and 1 base from J, with 7 bases in between. CDR1 and CDR2 from the germline V gene are SGHTA and FQGNSA. This CDR3 is CASSLGFRNTEAFF. DNA for the CDR3: TGTGCCAGCAGCTTAGGTTTCAGGAACACTGAAGCTTTCTTT.

This clone has just a few counts. The genes are TRBV10-3 and TRBJ2-5; 8 bases fit TRBD2. Germline loops: CDR1 ENHRY, CDR2 SYGVKD. The CDR3 runs to 15 residues. V was pared by 5 bases and J by 5 bases, with 10 bases of the junction left unmatched. In DNA form, the CDR3 reads TGTGCCATCAGTACCCCGAGCGGGGGCATGGAGACCCAGTACTTC. This codes for CAISTPSGGMETQYF.

The chain carries TRBV7-2 and TRBJ2-3, with 13 bases fitting TRBD2. This CDR3 contains 16 residues. Germline V lookup: CDR1 SGHTA, CDR2 FQGNSA. V was clipped by 5 bases and J by 4 bases; unmatched bases: 6. CDR3 in DNA: TGTGCCAGCAGCAGACTAGCGGGAGGTTGGGCAGATACGCAGTATTTT. Translating it yields CASSRLAGGWADTQYF. Looking up the rest from reference TRBV7-2 and TRBJ2-3 gives the full variable domain: GAGVSQSPSNKVTEKGKDVELRCDPISGHTALYWYRQSLGQGLEFLIYFQGNSAPDKSGLPSDRFSAERTGGSVSTLTIQRTQQEDSAVYLCASSRLAGGWADTQYFGPGTRLTVL.

The V call is TRBV15, the J call TRBJ2-3; 7 positions agree with TRBD1. V was pared by 5 bases and J by 0 bases, with 8 bases of the junction left unmatched. The CDR3 is 16 residues long. Per the germline V gene, CDR1 is LNHNV and CDR2 is YYDKDF (reference sequence). CDR3 residues: CATSARIQGSTDTQYF. Here the CDR3 DNA reads TGTGCCACCAGCGCACGGATACAGGGGAGCACAGATACGCAGTATTTT.

The CDR3 coding sequence is TGCGCCAGCAGCGCCGGGACAGCATCCTACAATGAGCAGTTCTTC. Residues: CASSAGTASYNEQFF. This rearrangement joins TRBV5-1 to TRBJ2-1; 7 nucleotides line up with TRBD1. The CDR3 loop spans 15 amino acids. In germline, CDR1 is SGHRS, CDR2 YFSETQ. After removal of 4 bases from V and 1 base from J, the junction contained 5 bases not matched to a gene.

This sequence joins TRBV7-3 and TRBJ2-7, with D possibly TRBD2 on 6 matching bases. The CDR3 runs to 15 residues. The V and J ends lost 5 bases and 0 bases respectively, with 14 bases between them. Looked up from germline, CDR1 is SGHTA and CDR2 is FQGTGA. The CDR3 DNA reads TGTGCCAGCAGCACGGGACTTGCGAGCTCCTACGAGCAGTACTTC. It specifies CASSTGLASSYEQYF.

This chain uses TRBV21-1 with TRBJ2-7; the table's D call, TRBD2, was not checked against the DNA. TRBV21-1 corresponds to a pseudogene. This CDR3 is 16 amino acids long. The CDR3 is CASSAGGTGRRYEQYF. The DNA of the CDR3 is TGTGCCAGCAGCGCCGGGGGAACTGGTAGGCGGTACGAGCAGTACTTC.

This clone was seen only a few times. The chain carries TRBV15 and TRBJ1-4, with a weak D call TRBD1 (5 bases). CDR1 and CDR2 (germline): LNHNV, YYDKDF (reference sequence). Trimming cost V 0 bases and J 6 bases, with 14 bases left between them. The CDR3 sequence is 16 residues long. CDR3 nucleotide sequence: TGTGCCACCAGCAGAGATCAGGAGGGGCGGGATGAAAAACTGTTTTTT. This codes for CATSRDQEGRDEKLFF. The whole variable domain, filled in from reference TRBV15 and TRBJ1-4, reads DAMVIQNPRYQVTQFGKPVTLSCSQTLNHNVMYWYQQKSSQAPKLLFHYYDKDFNNEADTPDNFQSRRPNTSFCFLDIRSPGLGDTAMYLCATSRDQEGRDEKLFFGSGTQLSVL.

The chain joins TRBV7-9 to TRBJ1-3; no reliable D call. In germline, CDR1 is SEHNR, CDR2 FQNEAQ (reference sequence). CDR3 size: 15 residues. V dropped 5 bases and J dropped 1 base, with 12 bases sitting between them. The CDR3 DNA reads as TGTGCCAGCAGCCCGCCCGGGATTTCTGGAAACACCATATATTTT. It is translated as CASSPPGISGNTIYF.

The chain joins TRBV2 to TRBJ2-1; TRBD2 matches at 13 bases. In germline, CDR1 is SNHLY, CDR2 FYNNEI. Germline trimming cut 1 base from V and 8 bases from J; bases unmatched to any gene: 11. CDR3 size: 18 residues. The CDR3 region has the DNA TGTGCCAGCAGTGAAGGGACTAGCGGGAGCCTAGGGTTAGATGAGCAGTTCTTC. Translated, it gives CASSEGTSGSLGLDEQFF.

The V gene is TRBV19, the J gene TRBJ2-1; 9 nucleotides match TRBD2. Germline values: CDR1 LNHDA, CDR2 SQIVND (reference sequence). The CDR3 is 13 residues long. Unmatched junction bases numbered 1, after V lost 4 bases and J lost 6 bases. The CDR3 coding sequence is TGTGCCAGTAGTACGACTAGCGGCAATGAGCAGTTCTTC. Encoded protein: CASSTTSGNEQFF. Full variable domain (outside the CDR3, taken from reference TRBV19 and TRBJ2-1): DGGITQSPKYLFRKEGQNVTLSCEQNLNHDAMYWYRQDPGQGLRLIYYSQIVNDFQKGDIAEGYSVSREKKESFPLTVTSAQKNPTAFYLCASSTTSGNEQFFGPGTRLTVL.

V and J are TRBV24-1 and TRBJ2-3; D possibly corresponds to TRBD2 (7 bases). Trimming removed 4 bases at V and 8 bases at J, with 15 bases between. Germline CDR1 KGHDR, CDR2 SFDVKD. The CDR3 covers 14 residues. The CDR3 is CATSDPRGAGTQYF. In nucleotides, the CDR3 is TGTGCCACCAGTGACCCACGGGGGGCCGGTACGCAGTATTTT.

The chain links TRBV6-2 or TRBV6-3 to TRBJ2-1; 12 nucleotides line up with TRBD2. Germline lookup yields CDR1 MNHEY and CDR2 SVGEGT. The CDR3 spans 15 residues. With 5 bases clipped from V and 7 bases from J, the junction kept 6 bases outside the gene matches. CDR3 sequence reads: CASSQTSGSKNEQFF. CDR3 coding DNA: TGTGCCAGCAGTCAGACTAGCGGGAGTAAAAATGAGCAGTTCTTC.